Sequencing of this T cell receptor (beta chain) was carried out in a study of blood T cells in healthy people across ages. A J-beta primer mix and a sample-barcoded 5' primer were used in a second PCR of roughly 7 to 12 cycles. TCRdb independently ran MiXCR on the 5' RACE reads; one entry per CDR3 protein. The table records 500,000 to 550,000 distinct CDR3 sequences, 20% to 30% of them present only once. Germline lookup yields CDR1 SGHKS and CDR2 YYEKEE (reference sequence). V gave up 2 bases and J gave up 3 bases; unmatched junction bases: 3. The CDR3 is made up of 15 amino acids. Separately, the same data were catalogued under a study of T cells of mothers and their children.

Sequencing was carried out using blood. The chain carries TRBV5-5 and TRBJ2-7; 12 bases align to TRBD2. The source of this sequence is a boy younger than 18 in good health. The CDR3 bases are TGTGCCAGCAGCTTTACTAGCGGGGGGATCTACGAGCAGTACTTC. Residues: CASSFTSGGIYEQYF. The variable domain in full, with the rest retrieved from reference TRBV5-5 and TRBJ2-7, is DAGVTQSPTHLIKTRGQQVTLRCSPISGHKSVSWYQQVLGQGPQFIFQYYEKEERGRGNFPDRFSARQFPNYSSELNVNALLLGDSALYLCASSFTSGGIYEQYFGPGTRLTVT.